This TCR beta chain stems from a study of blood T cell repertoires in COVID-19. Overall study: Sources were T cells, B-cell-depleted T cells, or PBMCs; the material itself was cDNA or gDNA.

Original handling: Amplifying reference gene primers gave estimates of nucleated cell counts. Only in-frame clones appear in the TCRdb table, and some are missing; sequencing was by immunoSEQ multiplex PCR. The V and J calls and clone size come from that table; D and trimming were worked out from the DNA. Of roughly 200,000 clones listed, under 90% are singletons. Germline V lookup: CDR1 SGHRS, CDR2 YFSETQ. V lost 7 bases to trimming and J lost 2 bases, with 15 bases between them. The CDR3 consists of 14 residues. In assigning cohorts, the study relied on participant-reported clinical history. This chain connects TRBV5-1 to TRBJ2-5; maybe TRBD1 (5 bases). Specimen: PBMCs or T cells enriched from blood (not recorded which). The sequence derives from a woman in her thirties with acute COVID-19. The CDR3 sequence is CASSEGAVQETQYF. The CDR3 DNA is TGCGCCAGCTCAGAAGGGGCAGTTCAAGAGACCCAGTACTTC.